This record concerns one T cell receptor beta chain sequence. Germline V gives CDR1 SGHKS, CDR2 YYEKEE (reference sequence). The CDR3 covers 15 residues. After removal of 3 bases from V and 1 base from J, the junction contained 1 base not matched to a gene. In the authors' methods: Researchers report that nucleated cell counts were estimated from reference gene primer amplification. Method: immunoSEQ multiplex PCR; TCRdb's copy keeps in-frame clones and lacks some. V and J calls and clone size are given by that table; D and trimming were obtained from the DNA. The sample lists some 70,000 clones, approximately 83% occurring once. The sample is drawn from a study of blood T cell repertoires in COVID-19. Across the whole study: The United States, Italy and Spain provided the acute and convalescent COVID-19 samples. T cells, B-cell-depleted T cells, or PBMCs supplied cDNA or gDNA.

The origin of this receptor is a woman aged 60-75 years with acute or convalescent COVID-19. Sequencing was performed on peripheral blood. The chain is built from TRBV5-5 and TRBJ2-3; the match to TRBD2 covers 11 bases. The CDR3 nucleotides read TGTGCCAGCAGCTCGACTAGCGGGGGCACAGATACGCAGTATTTT. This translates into CASSSTSGGTDTQYF.